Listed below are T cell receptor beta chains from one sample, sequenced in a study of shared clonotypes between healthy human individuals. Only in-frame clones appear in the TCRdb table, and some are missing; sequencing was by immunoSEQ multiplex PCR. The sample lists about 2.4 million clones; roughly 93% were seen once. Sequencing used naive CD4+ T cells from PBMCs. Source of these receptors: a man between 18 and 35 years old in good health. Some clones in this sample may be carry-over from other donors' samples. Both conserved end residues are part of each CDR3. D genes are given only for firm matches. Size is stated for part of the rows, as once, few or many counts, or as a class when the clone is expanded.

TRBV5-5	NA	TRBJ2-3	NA	TGTGCCAGCAGCTTCTCCCGGAATACGCAGTATTTT	CASSFSRNTQYF
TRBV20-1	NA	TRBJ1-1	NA	TGCAGTGCTAGACTGAACACTGAAGCTTTCTTT	CSARLNTEAFF
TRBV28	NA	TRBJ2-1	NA	TGTGCCAGCACCGGGTCAGGGCAATGGGGCAATGAGCAGTTCTTC	CASTGSGQWGNEQFF
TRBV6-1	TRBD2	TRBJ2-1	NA	TGTGCCAGCAGCCCACTAGCGGGCCTTGGCTATGAGCAGTTCTTC	CASSPLAGLGYEQFF
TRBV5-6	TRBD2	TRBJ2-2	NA	TGTGCCAGCAGCTTGACTAGCGGGATTATAGGGGAGCTGTTTTTT	CASSLTSGIIGELFF
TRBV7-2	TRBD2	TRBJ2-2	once	TGTGCCAGCAGCTCCCAACTAGCGGGTAACACCGGGGAGCTGTTTTTT	CASSSQLAGNTGELFF
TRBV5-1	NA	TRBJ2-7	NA	TGCGCCAGCAGCTTGGGTCGGGCGGAATCCTACGAGCAGTACTTC	CASSLGRAESYEQYF
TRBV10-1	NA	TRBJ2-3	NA	TGCGCCAGCAGTGACTCAAGCGGGAGCACAGATACGCAGTATTTT	CASSDSSGSTDTQYF
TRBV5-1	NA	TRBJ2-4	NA	TGCGCCAGCAGCTTGGAGGACAGCAAAAACATTCGGTACTTC	CASSLEDSKNIRYF
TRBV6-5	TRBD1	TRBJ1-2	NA	TGTGCCAGCAGTCAAAACAGGGGGGGTAGCTATGGCTACACCTTC	CASSQNRGGSYGYTF
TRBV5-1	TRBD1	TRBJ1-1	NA	TGCGCCAGCAGCTTGGGGGCAGGGGGCTTTTGGACTGAAGCTTTCTTT	CASSLGAGGFWTEAFF
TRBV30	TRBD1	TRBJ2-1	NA	TGTGCCTGGAGTGGGACAGGATACAATGAGCAGTTCTTC	CAWSGTGYNEQFF
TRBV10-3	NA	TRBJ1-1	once	TGTGCCATCAGTGAGGTGGGGACTAACACTGAAGCTTTCTTT	CAISEVGTNTEAFF
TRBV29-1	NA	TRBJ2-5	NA	TGCAGCGTTGTTATGGGAGAGACCCAGTACTTC	CSVVMGETQYF
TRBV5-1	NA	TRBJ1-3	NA	TGCGCCAGCAGCTTGGATCACCCTCTCTCTGGAAACACCATATATTTT	CASSLDHPLSGNTIYF
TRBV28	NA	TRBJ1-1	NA	TGTGCCACAAGGGGCAGGGTACGAGCGGGAGCTTTCTTT	CATRGRVRAGAFF
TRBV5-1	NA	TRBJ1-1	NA	TGCGCCAGCAGCTTGCTTGGGATAGTAAACACTGAAGCTTTCTTT	CASSLLGIVNTEAFF
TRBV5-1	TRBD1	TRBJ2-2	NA	TGCGCCAGCAGCTTGGAAGGACAGGGTGGAACCGGGGAGCTGTTTTTT	CASSLEGQGGTGELFF
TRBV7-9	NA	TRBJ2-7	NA	TGTGCCAGCAGCTTAGAGGTCAGCTGGCAGTACTTC	CASSLEVSWQYF
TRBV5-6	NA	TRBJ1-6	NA	TGTGCCAGCAGCTTGAGGACCGTTAATTCACCCCTCCACTTT	CASSLRTVNSPLHF
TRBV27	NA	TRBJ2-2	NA	TGTGCCAGCAGTTTATCGAGGGGCAGGGCGGTAACCGGGGAGCTGTTTTTT	CASSLSRGRAVTGELFF
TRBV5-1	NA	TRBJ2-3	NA	TGCGCCAGCAGCTTGGGAGGGAGTGGTAGCACAGATACGCAGTATTTT	CASSLGGSGSTDTQYF
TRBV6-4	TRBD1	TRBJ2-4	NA	TGTGCCAGCAGTGACTCAATCGGTGGGACAGGGGGAATAGCCAAAAACATTCAGTACTTC	CASSDSIGGTGGIAKNIQYF
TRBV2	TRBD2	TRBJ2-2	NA	TGTGCCAGCAGGGAACTAGCGGGAGGGCCCGGGGAGCTGTTTTTT	CASRELAGGPGELFF
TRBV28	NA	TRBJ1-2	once	TGTGCCAGCAGTTTCCGAGCCGGAACCGTTGGCTACACCTTC	CASSFRAGTVGYTF
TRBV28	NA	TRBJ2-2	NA	TGTGCCAGCAGTTTGAGAAGGGGCGTCGGGGAGCTGTTTTTT	CASSLRRGVGELFF
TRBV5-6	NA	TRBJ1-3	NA	TGTGCCAGCAGCTTGGCCTTCTCTGGAAACACCATATATTTT	CASSLAFSGNTIYF